These 25 T cell receptor beta chains were sequenced from one sample in a study of T cell repertoires in cytomegalovirus infection. TCRdb itself ran the reads through MiXCR, one entry per CDR3 protein. The data contain some 240,000 distinct CDR3 sequences, over 15% of them singletons. Input material: CD8+ T cells from PBMCs. Receptors originate from a human donor in good health (CMV status not recorded). Some clones in this sample may be carry-over from other donors' samples.

This clonotype was detected many times. V is TRBV7-2 and J is TRBJ2-7; the match to TRBD1 covers 7 bases. V gave up 2 bases and J gave up 2 bases; unmatched junction bases: 6. The CDR3 runs 15 residues. Germline values: CDR1 SGHTA, CDR2 FQGNSA. CDR3 sequence: CASSLRDSVPYEQYF. The CDR3 region has the DNA TGTGCCAGCAGCTTAAGGGACAGTGTTCCCTACGAGCAGTACTTC.

Many counts were recorded for this clonotype. The chain links TRBV7-6 to TRBJ1-3; 7 bases line up with TRBD1. The CDR3 runs to 17 residues. J gave up 0 bases and V 1 base, and 6 bases lay outside the gene matches. The germline V gene has CDR1 SGHVS and CDR2 FNYEAQ. In nucleotides, the CDR3 is TGTGCCAGCAGCTTAGAAGGGACAGACAGCTCTGGAAACACCATATATTTT. Residues: CASSLEGTDSSGNTIYF. The full variable domain, in which reference TRBV7-6 and TRBJ1-3 provide the parts outside the CDR3, is GAGVSQSPRYKVTKRGQDVALRCDPISGHVSLYWYRQALGQGPEFLTYFNYEAQQDKSGLPNDRFSAERPEGSISTLTIQRTEQRDSAMYRCASSLEGTDSSGNTIYFGEGSWLTVV.

This chain uses TRBV24-1 with TRBJ1-1; 12 bases align to TRBD1. Germline CDR1 and CDR2: KGHDR and SFDVKD. V shed 2 bases and J 5 bases; nucleotides not matched to a gene: 11. The CDR3 has 18 amino acids. The CDR3 region is CATSDSGTGGDWETEAFF. The CDR3 nucleotides are TGTGCCACCAGTGATTCCGGGACAGGGGGCGATTGGGAAACTGAAGCTTTCTTT.

The chain links TRBV11-2 to TRBJ2-1, with a possible D match to TRBD1 (6 bases). This CDR3 has 13 residues. Trimming shortened V by 0 bases and J by 9 bases, and 9 bases separated the two germline ends. From germline, CDR1 is SGHAT and CDR2 FQNNGV. This CDR3 reads CASSLETGIEQFF. The CDR3 DNA is TGTGCCAGCAGCTTAGAAACAGGGATTGAGCAGTTCTTC.

The DNA for the CDR3 is TGTGCCAGCAGCCCTTTACAGGCAACCCAGCCCCAGCATTTT. It yields the protein CASSPLQATQPQHF. The genes are TRBV28 and TRBJ1-5, with a possible D match to TRBD1 (5 bases). V was clipped by 6 bases and J by 7 bases, with 16 bases between them. CDR1 MDHEN and CDR2 SYDVKM come from the germline V gene. This CDR3 region has 14 residues.

Ten or more counts support this clonotype. The chain employs TRBV25-1 and TRBJ1-1; D is ambiguous. Trimming took 0 bases from V and 7 from J, leaving 12 bases between them. Germline-derived CDR1 and CDR2 are MGHDK and SYGVNS. The CDR3 is 14 amino acids. The CDR3 reads CASSEYVEGVEAFF. CDR3 DNA: TGTGCCAGCAGTGAATACGTTGAGGGAGTTGAAGCTTTCTTT.

This clonotype was seen just once. CDR3 protein: CSAYSGSYNEQFF. Here the CDR3 DNA reads TGCAGTGCTTATAGCGGCTCCTACAATGAGCAGTTCTTC. The J gene is TRBJ2-1, the V gene TRBV20-1; a possible D gene is TRBD2 (6 bases). This CDR3 contains 13 residues. Germline loops: CDR1 DFQATT, CDR2 SNEGSKA (reference sequence). Trimming shortened V by 5 bases and J by 0 bases, and 8 bases separated the two germline ends.

This clonotype was recorded many times. The gene calls are TRBV5-6 and TRBJ2-5, with D uncertain. From germline, CDR1 is SGHDT and CDR2 YYEEEE. The CDR3 is 16 residues long. V was clipped by 0 bases and J by 5 bases, with 17 bases between them. The CDR3 reads CASSLEGRGGWETQYF. Here the CDR3 DNA reads TGTGCCAGCAGCTTGGAAGGACGTGGTGGATGGGAGACCCAGTACTTC.

This clonotype appeared a few times. J is TRBJ2-7 and V is TRBV28; 11 bases align to TRBD1. Germline V lookup: CDR1 MDHEN, CDR2 SYDVKM. Trimming at V came to 5 bases and at J to 0 bases, leaving 12 bases not matched to a gene. This CDR3 comprises 18 residues. Here the CDR3 DNA reads TGTGCCAGCAGTCTCCGACCGGGACAGGGGGTATTCTCCTACGAGCAGTACTTC. The encoded protein is CASSLRPGQGVFSYEQYF.

This chain links TRBV28 with TRBJ2-7, with D hard to call. The CDR3 totals 14 residues. The germline gives CDR1 MDHEN, CDR2 SYDVKM. V was trimmed by 3 bases and J by 0 bases, leaving 9 bases between them. The CDR3, as DNA: TGTGCCAGCAGTTTTGTGGCCGTCTCCTACGAGCAGTACTTC. Its protein product is CASSFVAVSYEQYF.

The rearrangement uses TRBV27 and TRBJ2-7, with TRBD2 identical over 7 bases. The CDR3 sequence is 14 residues long. With V trimmed by 2 bases and J by 3 bases, 4 bases remained unmatched. Per germline, CDR1 MNHEY and CDR2 SMNVEV (reference sequence). CDR3 in DNA: TGTGCCAGCAGTTTAGGGGGGGAAGACTACGAGCAGTACTTC. Encoded protein: CASSLGGEDYEQYF.

This chain connects TRBV6-2 or TRBV6-3 to TRBJ1-5; D is uncertain. The ends were cut back, 2 bases at V and 7 bases at J, with 18 bases in the middle. CDR3 length: 16 amino acids. From germline, CDR1 is MNHEY and CDR2 SVGEGT. CDR3 region: CASSYLSTAENQPQHF. CDR3 bases: TGTGCCAGCAGTTACCTTTCGACGGCAGAGAACCAGCCCCAGCATTTT.

This clonotype showed up many times. The chain employs TRBV7-9 and TRBJ2-1; D possibly corresponds to TRBD1 (5 bases). V shed 7 bases and J shed 6 bases, with 16 bases lying between them. CDR3 length: 14 residues. CDR1 is SEHNR and CDR2 is FQNEAQ in the germline V gene (reference sequence). CDR3 in amino acids: CASTYRAGSNEQFF. The CDR3 nucleotides read TGTGCCAGCACGTATAGGGCAGGGTCCAATGAGCAGTTCTTC.

This sequence joins TRBV20-1 and TRBJ2-1, with 12 bases lining up with TRBD2. Trimming cost V 0 bases and J 7 bases; bases outside gene matches: 7. CDR3 length: 16 residues. The germline CDR1 and CDR2 sequences are DFQATT and SNEGSKA (reference sequence). The CDR3 sequence: CSARDASGGAGNEQFF. CDR3 sequence (DNA): TGCAGTGCTAGAGATGCTAGCGGGGGGGCCGGGAATGAGCAGTTCTTC.

This clonotype was seen ten or more times. The J gene is TRBJ2-7, the V gene TRBV4-1, with TRBD2 identical over 7 bases. With V trimmed by 3 bases and J by 0 bases, 8 bases remained unmatched. The germline V gene has CDR1 MGHRA and CDR2 YSYEKL. The CDR3 is 16 amino acids. CDR3 nucleotide sequence: TGCGCCAGCAGCCAGCAGTTGGCGGGGGTCTCCTACGAGCAGTACTTC. It codes for CASSQQLAGVSYEQYF.

DNA of the CDR3: TGTGCCAGCAGCTCCCCCCCTGGTCCTGGGGATGGCTACACCTTC. This translates into CASSSPPGPGDGYTF. The V call is TRBV11-2, the J call TRBJ1-2, with D hard to call. The CDR3 contains 15 residues. The germline gives CDR1 SGHAT, CDR2 FQNNGV. Trimming removed 4 bases at V and 6 bases at J, with 18 bases between.

The rearrangement uses TRBV6-6 and TRBJ2-7, with 9 bases identical to TRBD2. This CDR3 has 14 residues. Germline CDR1 and CDR2: MNHNY and SVGAGI (reference sequence). The V segment lost 6 bases and the J segment 7 bases; nucleotides outside the gene matches: 10. CDR3 loop: CASSRGGGAGEQYF. CDR3 nucleotides: TGTGCCAGCAGCCGCGGCGGGGGGGCTGGGGAGCAGTACTTC.

This sequence joins TRBV5-1 and TRBJ2-7; 11 positions match TRBD2. This CDR3 comprises 16 residues. Looked up from germline, CDR1 is SGHRS and CDR2 is YFSETQ. Trimming removed 1 base from V and 4 bases from J; junction bases left unmatched: 7. The CDR3 DNA is TGCGCCAGCAGCTTGTCTAGCGGGGGGACCATTTACGAGCAGTACTTC. Its protein is CASSLSSGGTIYEQYF.

The chain employs TRBV28 and TRBJ2-2; the D is unclear. Germline assignment: CDR1 MDHEN and CDR2 SYDVKM. Trimming took 1 base from V and 6 from J, leaving 15 bases between them. This CDR3 has 16 amino acids. In DNA form, the CDR3 reads TGTGCCAGCAGTTTATTCATGGCGGTTTTACCCGGGGAGCTGTTTTTT. Amino acid sequence: CASSLFMAVLPGELFF.

This clonotype was counted between two and nine times. J is TRBJ1-1 and V is TRBV7-6, with 9 bases identical to TRBD1. This CDR3 is 13 amino acids long. Germline V lookup: CDR1 SGHVS, CDR2 FNYEAQ. Trimming cost V 4 bases and J 7 bases; bases outside gene matches: 4. The CDR3 region is CASSWGQGGEAFF. The CDR3, as DNA: TGTGCCAGCAGCTGGGGACAGGGCGGTGAAGCTTTCTTT.

Only a few counts were recorded for this clonotype. The chain employs TRBV7-9 and TRBJ2-1; D may be TRBD1 or TRBD2 (5 bases each). The V end was cut by 4 bases, the J end by 8 bases, with 18 bases between. CDR3 length equals 15 residues. Germline V CDR1 and CDR2: SEHNR, FQNEAQ (reference sequence). Here the CDR3 DNA reads TGTGCCAGCAGCTCCCCCGCAGGGACCGAGCATGAGCAGTTCTTC. Translation gives CASSSPAGTEHEQFF.

J is TRBJ2-1 and V is TRBV6-6, with TRBD1 identical over 7 bases. The CDR3 extends over 12 amino acids. Germline V gene lookup returns CDR1 MNHNY and CDR2 SVGAGI (reference sequence). CDR3 sequence reads: CGARQGSNEQFF. CDR3 bases: TGTGGAGCGAGACAGGGAAGCAATGAGCAGTTCTTC.

The V gene is TRBV9, the J gene TRBJ2-7; 8 bases fit TRBD1. This CDR3 is 15 amino acids long. Per germline, CDR1 SGDLS and CDR2 YYNGEE. Trimming removed 2 bases from V and 0 bases from J; junction bases left unmatched: 4. The CDR3 loop reads CASSVRTGTSYEQYF. CDR3 coding DNA: TGTGCCAGCAGCGTCAGGACAGGGACCTCCTACGAGCAGTACTTC.

The chain carries TRBV28 and TRBJ2-7, with no clear D. This CDR3 has 11 amino acids. Trimming left V 5 bases short and J 3 bases short, with 5 bases between. Germline V CDR1 and CDR2: MDHEN, SYDVKM. The CDR3 protein is CASSTYYEQYF. The CDR3 nucleotides are TGTGCCAGCAGTACATACTACGAGCAGTACTTC.

This clonotype was seen ten or more times. CDR3 sequence: CASSYVLAGKNEQFF. The DNA of the CDR3 is TGTGCCAGCAGTTACGTCCTAGCGGGGAAGAATGAGCAGTTCTTC. This sequence joins TRBV6-2 or TRBV6-3 and TRBJ2-1, with 9 bases that match TRBD2. CDR1 MNHEY and CDR2 SVGEGT come from the germline V gene. This CDR3 is built from 15 residues. Trimming cost V 2 bases and J 7 bases; bases outside gene matches: 6.